This TCR beta chain was identified during a study of yellow fever vaccine responses in identical twins. General study points: It has been reported that, in twins, the vaccine T cell response seemed partly convergent and partly personalized.

The CDR3 consists of 14 residues. Germline V lookup: CDR1 ENHRY, CDR2 SYGVKD. The junction had 3 bases not matched to a gene; V was cut back by 4 bases and J by 4 bases. One entry per CDR3 protein, called by TCRdb with MiXCR from the RT-PCR reads. The data hold over 2,000 distinct CDR3 sequences, with about 9.3% observed a single time. This clonotype has only a few counts. Its specificity is unknown. The rearrangement uses TRBV10-3 and TRBJ2-1, with 8 bases fitting TRBD1. This TCR derives from a young woman who received the yellow fever vaccine. Here the sequenced sample was T cells from blood (PBMCs), unsorted or a sorted subset (not recorded which), taken approximately 25 months after vaccination. The CDR3 sequence: CAISVGQEYNEQFF. In nucleotides, the CDR3 is TGTGCCATCAGTGTGGGACAGGAATACAATGAGCAGTTCTTC.